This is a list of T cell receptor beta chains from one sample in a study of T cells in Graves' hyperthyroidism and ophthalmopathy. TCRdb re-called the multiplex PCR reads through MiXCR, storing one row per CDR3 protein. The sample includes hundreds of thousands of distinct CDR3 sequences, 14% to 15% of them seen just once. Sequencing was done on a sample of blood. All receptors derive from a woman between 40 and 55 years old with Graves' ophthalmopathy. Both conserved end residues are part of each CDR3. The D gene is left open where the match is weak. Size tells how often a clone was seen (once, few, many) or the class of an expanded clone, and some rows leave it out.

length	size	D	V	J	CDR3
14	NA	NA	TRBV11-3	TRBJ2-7	CASSLDRGRHEQYF
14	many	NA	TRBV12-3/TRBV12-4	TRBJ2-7	CASSSPGMAYEQYF
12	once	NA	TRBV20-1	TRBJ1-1	CSARDRTREAFF
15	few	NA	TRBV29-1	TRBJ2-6	CSVETPGTGANVLTF
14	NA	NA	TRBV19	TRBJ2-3	CASSINPIGDTQYF
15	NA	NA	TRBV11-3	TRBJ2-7	CASSLDPASDYEQYF
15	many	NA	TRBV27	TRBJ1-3	CASSLWGSPGNTIYF
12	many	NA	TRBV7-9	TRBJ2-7	CASSYDKYEQYF
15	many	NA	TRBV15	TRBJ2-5	CATSRVTGSQETQYF
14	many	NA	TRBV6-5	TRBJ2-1	CASSYSSGVNEQFF
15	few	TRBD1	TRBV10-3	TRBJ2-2	CAISEGTGGSGELFF